The T cell receptor (beta chain) described here comes from a study of Ad26.COV2.S vaccination and SARS-CoV-2 variants. As to treatment: some 20 received Ad26.COV2.S at low or high dose, single or two shots; 5 received placebo; per-sample allocation not given. Day 63 after the first vaccine or placebo injection was the time point for sampling. The CDR3 sequence is 16 residues long. CDR1 and CDR2 from the germline V gene are SGHRS and YFSETQ. Trimming cost V 4 bases and J 1 base; bases outside gene matches: 9. Sequencing was performed with immunoSEQ multiplex PCR; in TCRdb, only in-frame clones are kept and a portion is missing. In the table there are roughly 400,000 clones, about nine tenths of which are singletons.

The chain joins TRBV5-1 to TRBJ2-7, with 9 bases fitting TRBD1. Sample: peripheral blood, taken in a trial of Ad26.COV2.S vaccine versus placebo. The origin of this receptor is a person between 18 and 60 years old who received the Ad26.COV2.S COVID-19 vaccine or a placebo. In DNA, the CDR3 is TGCGCCAGCAGCCCCAGCGGACAGGGGCGATCCTACGAGCAGTACTTC. This sequence encodes CASSPSGQGRSYEQYF. Combining the CDR3 with reference TRBV5-1 and TRBJ2-7 gives the whole variable domain KAGVTQTPRYLIKTRGQQVTLSCSPISGHRSVSWYQQTPGQGLQFLFEYFSETQRNKGNFPGRFSGRQFSNSRSEMNVSTLELGDSALYLCASSPSGQGRSYEQYFGPGTRLTVT.